This T cell receptor beta chain was observed in a study of T cell changes during pregnancy in multiple sclerosis. Repertoires were generated with immunoSEQ multiplex PCR, while TCRdb's copy carries only in-frame clones and drops some. This sample has 40,000 to 60,000 clones, with around 92% found just once. V was shortened by 2 bases and J by 4 bases, with 8 bases between the two germline ends. CDR1 and CDR2 (germline): SGHAT, FQNNGV. The CDR3 sequence is 13 residues long. The material was CD4+ T cells from peripheral blood mononuclear cells, obtained in the third trimester of pregnancy. The TCR originated in a female donor with multiple sclerosis, enrolled in a pregnancy study. The chain carries TRBV11-2 and TRBJ1-1; a weak D match, TRBD1 (5 bases). The CDR3 reads CASSLWGGTEAFF. The DNA for the CDR3 is TGTGCCAGCAGCTTATGGGGGGGCACTGAAGCTTTCTTT.